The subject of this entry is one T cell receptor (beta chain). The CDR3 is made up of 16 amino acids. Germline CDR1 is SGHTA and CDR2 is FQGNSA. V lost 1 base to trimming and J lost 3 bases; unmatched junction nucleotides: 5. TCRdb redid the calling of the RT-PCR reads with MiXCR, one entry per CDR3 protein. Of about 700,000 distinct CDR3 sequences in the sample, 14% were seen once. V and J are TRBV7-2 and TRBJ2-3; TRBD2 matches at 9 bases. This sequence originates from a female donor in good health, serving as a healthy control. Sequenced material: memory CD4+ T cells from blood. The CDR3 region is CASSLVAGARTDTQYF. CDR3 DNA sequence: TGTGCCAGCAGCTTAGTAGCGGGAGCTCGGACAGATACGCAGTATTTT.